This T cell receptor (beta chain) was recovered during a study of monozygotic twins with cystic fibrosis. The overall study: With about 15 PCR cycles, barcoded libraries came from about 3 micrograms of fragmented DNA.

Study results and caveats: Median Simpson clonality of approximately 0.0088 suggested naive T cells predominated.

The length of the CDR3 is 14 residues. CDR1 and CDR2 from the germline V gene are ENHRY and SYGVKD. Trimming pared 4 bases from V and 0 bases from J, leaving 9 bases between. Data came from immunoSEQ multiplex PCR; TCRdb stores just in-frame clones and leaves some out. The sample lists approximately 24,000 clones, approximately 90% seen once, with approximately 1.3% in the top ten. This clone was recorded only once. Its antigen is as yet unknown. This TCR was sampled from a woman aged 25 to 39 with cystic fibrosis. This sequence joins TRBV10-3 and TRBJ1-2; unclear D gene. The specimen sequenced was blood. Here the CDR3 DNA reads TGTGCCATCAGTGTAGGGCCAACTAACTATGGCTACACCTTC. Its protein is CAISVGPTNYGYTF.